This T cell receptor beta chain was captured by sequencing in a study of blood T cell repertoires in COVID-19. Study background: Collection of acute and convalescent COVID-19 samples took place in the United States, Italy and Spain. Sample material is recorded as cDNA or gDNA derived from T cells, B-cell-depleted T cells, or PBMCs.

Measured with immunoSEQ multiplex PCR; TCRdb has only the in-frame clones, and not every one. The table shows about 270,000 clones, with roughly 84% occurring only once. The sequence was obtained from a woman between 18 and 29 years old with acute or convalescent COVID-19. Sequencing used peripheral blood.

The CDR3 spells CASSQSGAVYEQYF. The CDR3 nucleotides read TGCGCCAGCAGCCAAAGCGGGGCGGTCTACGAGCAGTACTTC. The V gene is TRBV5-1, the J gene TRBJ2-7, with 7 nucleotides matching TRBD2. The CDR3 loop spans 14 amino acids. V shed 4 bases, J shed 3 bases, and the junction held 7 bases outside the gene matches. Germline lookup yields CDR1 SGHRS and CDR2 YFSETQ.